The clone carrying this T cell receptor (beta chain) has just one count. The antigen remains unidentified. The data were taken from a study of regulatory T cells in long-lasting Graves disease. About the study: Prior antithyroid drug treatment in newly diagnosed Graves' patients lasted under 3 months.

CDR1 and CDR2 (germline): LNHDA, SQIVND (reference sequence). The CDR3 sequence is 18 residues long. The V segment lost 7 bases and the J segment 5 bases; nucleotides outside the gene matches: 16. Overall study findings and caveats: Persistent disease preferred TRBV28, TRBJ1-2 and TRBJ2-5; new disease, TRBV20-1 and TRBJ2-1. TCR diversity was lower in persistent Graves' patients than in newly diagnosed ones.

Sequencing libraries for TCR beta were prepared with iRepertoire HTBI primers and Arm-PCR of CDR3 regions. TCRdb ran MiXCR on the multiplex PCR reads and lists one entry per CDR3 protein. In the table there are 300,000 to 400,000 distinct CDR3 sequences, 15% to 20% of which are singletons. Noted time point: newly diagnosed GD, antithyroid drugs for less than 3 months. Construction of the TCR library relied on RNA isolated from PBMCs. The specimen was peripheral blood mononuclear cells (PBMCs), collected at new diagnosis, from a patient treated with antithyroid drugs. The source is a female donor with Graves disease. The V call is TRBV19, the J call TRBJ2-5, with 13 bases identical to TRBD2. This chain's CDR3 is CASTSGGLAGKSKETQYF. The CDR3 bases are TGTGCCAGTACTTCAGGGGGACTAGCGGGAAAATCGAAGGAGACCCAGTACTTC.